Sequencing of this T cell receptor beta chain was carried out in a study of vaccination effects on CD4 cells after COVID-19. Findings and limits, study-wide: Following vaccination, convalescents' spike-reactive clones were mostly new ones induced by the vaccine. Convalescent patients in the study were few, and early post-infection timepoints were absent.

Clones were sequenced by immunoSEQ multiplex PCR, and TCRdb holds only the in-frame ones, with some missing. The table lists roughly 64,000 clones, 55% to 75% of them singletons, with under 30% in the top ten. This CDR3 has 12 residues. CDR1 and CDR2 from the germline V gene are SNHLY and FYNNEI. V was pared by 6 bases and J by 3 bases, with 6 bases between. Scientists isolated CD4+ T cells after an approximately 10-day culture period ended. Convalescent patients had PCR-confirmed SARS-CoV-2 infection between March and December 2020. With regard to this clone: What it recognizes is unknown.

The chain is built from TRBV2 and TRBJ1-3; no clear D gene. The receptor was derived from a human donor who had a prior SARS-CoV-2 infection. Specimen: CD4+ T cells from PBMCs cultured without peptide, collected before COVID-19 vaccination. CDR3 DNA sequence: TGTGCCAGCAGGCTCCTTGGAAACACCATATATTTT. Its protein is CASRLLGNTIYF.